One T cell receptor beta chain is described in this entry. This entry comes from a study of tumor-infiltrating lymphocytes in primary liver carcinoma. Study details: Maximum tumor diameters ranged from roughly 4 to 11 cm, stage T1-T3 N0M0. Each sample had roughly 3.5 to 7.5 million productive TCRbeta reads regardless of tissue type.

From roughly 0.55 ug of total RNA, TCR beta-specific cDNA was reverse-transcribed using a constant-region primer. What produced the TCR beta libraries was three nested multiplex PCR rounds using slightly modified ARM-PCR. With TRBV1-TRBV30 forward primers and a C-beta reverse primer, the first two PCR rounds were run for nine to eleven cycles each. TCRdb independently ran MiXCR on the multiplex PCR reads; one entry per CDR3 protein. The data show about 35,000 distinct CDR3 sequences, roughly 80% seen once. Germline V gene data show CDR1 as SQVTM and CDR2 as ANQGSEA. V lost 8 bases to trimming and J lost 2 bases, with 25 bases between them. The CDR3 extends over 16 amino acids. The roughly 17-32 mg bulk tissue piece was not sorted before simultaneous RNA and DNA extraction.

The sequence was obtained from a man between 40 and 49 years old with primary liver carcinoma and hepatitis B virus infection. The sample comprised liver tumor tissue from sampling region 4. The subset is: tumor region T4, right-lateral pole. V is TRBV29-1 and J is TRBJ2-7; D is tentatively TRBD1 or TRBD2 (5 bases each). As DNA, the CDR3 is TGCAGCCCCATGACGTCAGGGACCGGCACTCCCTACGAGCAGTACTTC. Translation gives CSPMTSGTGTPYEQYF.